Included here is one T cell receptor beta chain sequence, with context. The specificity of this receptor is unknown. One end of the junction is discordant with germline, which a read error may explain. Taken with the paper, the label for treatment or condition translates to: roughly nine-day PBMC culture with coronavirus spike peptide pools or control peptides (ViraFEST assay). The ViraFEST assay was used in the study, in which antigen-specific T cells were expanded with peptide pools and expanded clonotypes were subsequently identified by TCR sequencing. The convalescent patients' positive SARS-CoV-2 PCR tests fell between March and December 2020, which was before the Alpha, Beta and Delta variants emerged in the United States. Each well held around 2.1 million PBMCs cultured with roughly 9.2 ug/ml peptide pools in IMDM containing around 5% human AB serum and around 9 IU/ml IL-2. Half of the culture medium was replaced with fresh IL-2-containing medium on days 3 and 7. Once the cells had been in culture for less than 11 days, the EasySep CD4+ T cell isolation kit was used to isolate CD4+ T cells by negative selection. Ficoll-Paque Plus gradient centrifugation was used to isolate PBMCs from whole blood, and the isolated PBMCs were then either used fresh or cryopreserved at -140C. In general, triplicate wells were set up for every culture condition.

This record comes from a study of vaccination and CD4 T cells after COVID-19 (dated by TCRdb to between 2021 and 2023). Regarding the complete study: SARS-CoV-2 positivity had been established in the convalescent patients by nasal swab PCR, and mild disease was recorded in eight to ten of these patients and severe disease in one. The cultures were stimulated with overlapping spike peptide pools from SARS-CoV-2 and from the common cold coronaviruses HCoV-NL63, HCoV-OC43 and HCoV-229E. As controls, cultures received a CEFX viral epitope pool (the positive control), an HIV-1 Nef peptide pool (the negative control), or no peptide at all. Participants received two doses of either the Pfizer-BioNTech BNT162b2 vaccine (n=8) or the Moderna mRNA-1273 vaccine (n=2). The convalescent cohort comprised six males and four females, including two Hispanic individuals, seven Caucasians, two Asians and one multiracial person. In over 8 COVID-19 convalescent patients and 4 infection-naive healthy vaccine recipients, researchers compared the spike-specific CD4+ TCR repertoire from before mRNA vaccination with the repertoire from after. The time from the second vaccine dose to post-vaccine blood sampling had a median of roughly 72 days and ranged from about 14 to 250 days. Post-COVID blood samples from convalescent patients were collected a median of roughly 100 days after diagnosis, with a range of about 35 to 180 days.

CDR1 and CDR2 (MNHEY, SVGEGT) derive from the germline V gene. Including the terminal cysteine and phenylalanine, the CDR3 comprises 15 residues. The sequence is cut down to CDR3 DNA, 45 bases in frame from base 1. The research as a whole found: Of the vaccine-specific clones in convalescent patients, 304 of 307, or nearly all, reacted only to SARS-CoV-2 spike and did not cross-react with common cold coronaviruses. Among convalescent patients, a median about 86% of the SARS-CoV-2-reactive clones seen after vaccination appeared only after vaccination, which suggests priming specific to the vaccine. Relatively few convalescent patients were included in the study, and early timepoints after natural infection were not analyzed. Although the median number of SARS-CoV-2-reactive clonotypes went up from around 19 after infection to 35 to 40 after vaccination, the increase was not significant.

The library was made by PCR. DNA from cultured CD4+ T cells underwent TCR sequencing with the Oncomine TCR Beta short-read assay at the Johns Hopkins FTIC core. The QIAamp micro DNA kit was used to extract genomic DNA from the cultured CD4+ T cells. The Oncomine TCR Beta libraries from cultured CD4+ T cells were pooled using unique dual indexes and then sequenced on an Illumina iSeq 100. Under the source paper's analysis protocol: Non-productive sequences were removed, and CDR3s not starting with C, not ending with F or W, or shorter than 7 amino acids were discarded. The MANAFEST web application identified antigen-specific clonotypes by comparing peptide-stimulated wells against reference wells and other culture wells. For a clone to be called positive, the clone needed an FDR below 0.05, an odds ratio above 5, and a productive frequency above 0.1% in at least two of three replicate wells. Clonotypes that were significantly expanded in both SARS-CoV-2 spike wells and at least one common cold coronavirus spike condition were defined as cross-reactive. Levenshtein distances (stringdist) and unrooted phylogenetic trees (ape) in R version 3.6.1 were used to assess CDR3 homology. TCRdb ran its own pipeline on the public reads, namely fastp trimming at Q25 and MiXCR clone calling, and kept in-frame beta chains. Each entry merges the rows of one CDR3 protein and shows their most common DNA and genes. These V and J calls rely on TCRdb rather than the paper's analysis. Recorded for this sample are some 25,000 distinct CDR3 sequences; around half of them occurred a single time. The ten largest make up roughly 6.1% of the sample.

The clonotype was recovered from a human donor who had recovered from COVID-19. The rearrangement joined TRBV6-2 or TRBV6-3 to TRBJ2-5; the central 8 bases match TRBD2. Sequenced sample: CD4+ T cells from blood, cultured in vitro. Here is the DNA: TGTGCCAGCAGCTACTCGGGGGGGGCGGTGGAGACCCAGTACTTC. It specifies CASSYSGGAVETQYF.